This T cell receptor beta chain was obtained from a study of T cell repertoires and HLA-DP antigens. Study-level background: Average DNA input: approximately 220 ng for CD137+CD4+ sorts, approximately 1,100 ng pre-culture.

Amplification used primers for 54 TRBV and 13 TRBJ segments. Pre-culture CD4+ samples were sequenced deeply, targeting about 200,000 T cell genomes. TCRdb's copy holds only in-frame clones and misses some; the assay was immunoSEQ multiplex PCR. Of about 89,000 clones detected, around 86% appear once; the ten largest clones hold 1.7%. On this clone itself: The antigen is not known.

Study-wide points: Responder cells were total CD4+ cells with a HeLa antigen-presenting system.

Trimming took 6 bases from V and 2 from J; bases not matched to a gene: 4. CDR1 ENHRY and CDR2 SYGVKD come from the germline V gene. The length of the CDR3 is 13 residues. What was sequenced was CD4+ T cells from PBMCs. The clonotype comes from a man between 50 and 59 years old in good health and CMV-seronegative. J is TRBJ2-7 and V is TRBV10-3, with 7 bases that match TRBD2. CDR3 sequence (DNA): TGTGCCATCAGACCGGGACTAACCTACGAGCAGTACTTC. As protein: CAIRPGLTYEQYF.